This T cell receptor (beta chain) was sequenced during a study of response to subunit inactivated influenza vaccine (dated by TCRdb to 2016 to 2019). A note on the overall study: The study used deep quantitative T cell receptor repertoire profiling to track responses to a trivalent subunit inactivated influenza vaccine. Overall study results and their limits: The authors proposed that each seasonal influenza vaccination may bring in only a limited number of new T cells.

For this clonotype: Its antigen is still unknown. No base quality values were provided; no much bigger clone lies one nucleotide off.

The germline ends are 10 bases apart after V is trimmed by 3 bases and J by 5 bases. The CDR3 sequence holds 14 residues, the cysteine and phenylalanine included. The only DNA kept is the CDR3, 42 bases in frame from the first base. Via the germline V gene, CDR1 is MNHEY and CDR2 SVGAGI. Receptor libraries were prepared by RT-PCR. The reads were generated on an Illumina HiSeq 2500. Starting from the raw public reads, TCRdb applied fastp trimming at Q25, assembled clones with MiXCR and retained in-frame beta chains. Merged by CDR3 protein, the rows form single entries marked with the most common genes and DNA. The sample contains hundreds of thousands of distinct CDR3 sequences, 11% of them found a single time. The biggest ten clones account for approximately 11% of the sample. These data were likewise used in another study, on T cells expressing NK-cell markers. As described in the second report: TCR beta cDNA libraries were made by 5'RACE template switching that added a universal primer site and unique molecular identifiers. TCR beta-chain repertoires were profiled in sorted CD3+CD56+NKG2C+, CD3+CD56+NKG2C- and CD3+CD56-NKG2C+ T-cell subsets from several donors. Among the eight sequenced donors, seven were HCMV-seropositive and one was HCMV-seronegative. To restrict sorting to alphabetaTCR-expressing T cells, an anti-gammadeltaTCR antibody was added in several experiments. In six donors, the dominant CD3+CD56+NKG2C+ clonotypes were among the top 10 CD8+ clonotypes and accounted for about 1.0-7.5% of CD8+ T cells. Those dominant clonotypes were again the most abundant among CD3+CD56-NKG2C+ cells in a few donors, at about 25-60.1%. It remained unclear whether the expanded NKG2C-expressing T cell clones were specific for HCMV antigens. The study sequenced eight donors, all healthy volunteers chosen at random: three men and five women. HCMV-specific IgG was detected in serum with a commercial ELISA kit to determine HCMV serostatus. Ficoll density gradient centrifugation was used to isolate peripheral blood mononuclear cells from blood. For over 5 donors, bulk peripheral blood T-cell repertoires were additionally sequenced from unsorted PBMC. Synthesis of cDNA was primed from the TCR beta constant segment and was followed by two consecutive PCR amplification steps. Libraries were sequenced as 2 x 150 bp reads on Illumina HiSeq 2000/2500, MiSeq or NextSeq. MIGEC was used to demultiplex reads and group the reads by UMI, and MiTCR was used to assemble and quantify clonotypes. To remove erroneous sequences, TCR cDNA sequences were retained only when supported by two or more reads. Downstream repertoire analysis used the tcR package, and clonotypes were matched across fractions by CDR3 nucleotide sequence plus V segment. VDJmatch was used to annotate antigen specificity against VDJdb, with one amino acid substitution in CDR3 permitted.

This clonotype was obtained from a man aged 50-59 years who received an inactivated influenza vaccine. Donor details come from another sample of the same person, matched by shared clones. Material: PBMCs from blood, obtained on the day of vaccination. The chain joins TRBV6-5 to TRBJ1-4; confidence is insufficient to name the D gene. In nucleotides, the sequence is TGTGCCAGCAGTTATTTCTTCCCCAATGAAAAACTGTTTTTT. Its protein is CASSYFFPNEKLFF.